This entry describes one TCR beta chain. Some clones are missing from TCRdb's copy, which holds only in-frame ones; the method was immunoSEQ multiplex PCR. The sample contains roughly 2.2 million clones, about 90% of which appear only once. These data originate in a study of shared clonotypes between healthy human individuals. The germline V gene has CDR1 SGHTA and CDR2 FQGTGA. The CDR3 extends over 15 amino acids. V was cut by 2 bases and J by 2 bases, with 11 bases left in between. The specimen sequenced was naive CD4+ T cells from PBMCs. The subset was: CD45RA+ positively selected. The sequence was collected from a man younger than 35 in good health. Some clones in this sample may be carry-over from other donors' samples. The J gene is TRBJ2-3, the V gene TRBV7-3, with a possible D match to TRBD2 (5 bases). The CDR3 DNA sequence: TGTGCCAGCAGCTTATTGAGCGGTACCACAGATACGCAGTATTTT. This sequence encodes CASSLLSGTTDTQYF.